The rows below give T cell receptor beta chains drawn from one sample of a study of technical replicates of blood from several donors. TCRdb's table, derived via immunoSEQ multiplex PCR, lists solely in-frame clones and lacks some. Among 50,000 to 70,000 clones listed, around 93% were seen once. The specimen sequenced was PBMCs. The receptors originated from a human donor in good health. Some clones in this sample may be carry-over from other donors' samples. Both conserved end residues are part of each CDR3. A D gene is named only where the DNA matches it firmly. The listing skips clone size in some rows; elsewhere it reads once, few, many or a size class.

j_call,v_call,clone_size,d_call,cdr3_nt,cdr3_aa
TRBJ1-5,TRBV5-6,NA,NA,TGTGCCAGCAGCTTGGGACAGATATATCAGCCCCAGCATTTT,CASSLGQIYQPQHF
TRBJ1-2,TRBV6-1,NA,NA,TGTGCCAGCAGTCCCGTGGCAGATCACTATGGCTACACCTTC,CASSPVADHYGYTF
TRBJ1-2,TRBV9,NA,NA,TGTGCCAGCAGCGTTCAGGAGTTGGGCAGGTTACAGGTCACCTTC,CASSVQELGRLQVTF
TRBJ1-3,TRBV9,NA,NA,TGTGCCAGCAGCGTAGAGCGAACCCCTGGAAACACCATATATTTT,CASSVERTPGNTIYF
TRBJ2-7,TRBV5-8,once,TRBD2,TGTGCCAGCAGCTGGGGAGGGGCTAGCTCCTACGAGCAGTACTTC,CASSWGGASSYEQYF
TRBJ1-2,TRBV9,NA,NA,TGTGCCAGCAATTCAGGGGTTGGCTACACCTTC,CASNSGVGYTF
TRBJ2-1,TRBV6-6,once,TRBD2,TGTGCCAGCAGTTACTCGAGGACTAGCGTGAATGAGCAGTTCTTC,CASSYSRTSVNEQFF
TRBJ2-7,TRBV9,NA,TRBD2,TGTGCCAGCAGCTCGCAGCGGGAAGGATACGAGCAGTACTTC,CASSSQREGYEQYF
TRBJ1-2,TRBV28,NA,NA,TGTGCCAGCCTGACAGACTATGGCTACACCTTC,CASLTDYGYTF
TRBJ1-6,TRBV7-2,NA,TRBD1,TGTGCCAGCAGCCCCGGGACAGCTAATTCACCCCTCCACTTT,CASSPGTANSPLHF
TRBJ2-7,TRBV27,NA,NA,TGTGCCAGCAGTGACAGTATAAGCTCCTACGAGCAGTACTTC,CASSDSISSYEQYF
TRBJ1-6,TRBV10-3,NA,TRBD1,TGTGCCGCCAGGGGACAGGGTGGTTCACCCCTCCACTTT,CAARGQGGSPLHF
TRBJ2-7,TRBV6-5,NA,NA,TGTGCCAGCAGTCCCCTGGGGCAGGGCTACGAGCAGTACTTC,CASSPLGQGYEQYF
TRBJ2-7,TRBV30,NA,NA,TGTGCCTGGAGCCCCTATGGTACCTCCTACGAGCAGTACTTC,CAWSPYGTSYEQYF
TRBJ2-3,TRBV7-2,NA,NA,TGTGCCAGCAGCCCGGTAGCAGATACGCAGTATTTT,CASSPVADTQYF
TRBJ1-4,TRBV19,NA,TRBD1,TGTGCCAGTAGTCTTCGGGCCGACAGGGGGAGTGAAAAACTGTTTTTT,CASSLRADRGSEKLFF
TRBJ2-5,TRBV14,few,TRBD2,TGTGCCAGCAGCCAAGATTTGGTGAGGGGGCTAGCGGGAGAGATCCAAGAGACCCAGTACTTC,CASSQDLVRGLAGEIQETQYF
TRBJ2-3,TRBV6-1,NA,TRBD2,TGTGCCAGCAGTGAACCGGTGGGACTAGGTACAGATACGCAGTATTTT,CASSEPVGLGTDTQYF
TRBJ2-5,TRBV27,once,TRBD1,TGTGCCAGCAGTTTGCGGGACAGGGGCCAAGAGACCCAGTACTTC,CASSLRDRGQETQYF
TRBJ1-5,TRBV28,NA,NA,TGTGCCAGCAGTTCCCTGCGACGGCATACCCGGGAGCCCCAGCATTTT,CASSSLRRHTREPQHF
TRBJ2-3,TRBV6-4,NA,TRBD1,TGTGCCAGCAGTGATGGACAGGGTGCAGATACGCAGTATTTT,CASSDGQGADTQYF
TRBJ2-3,TRBV2,NA,TRBD2,TGTGCCAGCAGTAAAGGGACTATGAGCACAGATACGCAGTATTTT,CASSKGTMSTDTQYF
TRBJ2-7,TRBV29-1,NA,NA,TGCAGCGTTGGGACAAACTTTTCCTACGAGCAGTACTTC,CSVGTNFSYEQYF
TRBJ2-5,TRBV9,NA,NA,TGTGCCAGCAGCCAAGGACAGCAAGAGACCCAGTACTTC,CASSQGQQETQYF
TRBJ2-5,TRBV12-2,NA,NA,TGTGCAAGTCTCCTGGGGCAAAACCAAGAGACCCAGTACTTC,CASLLGQNQETQYF
TRBJ1-2,TRBV7-9,NA,NA,TGTGCCAGCAGCTCGGAGGGTGCCAACTATGGCTACACCTTC,CASSSEGANYGYTF
TRBJ2-7,TRBV11-2,once,NA,TGTGCCAGCAGCGAACCCCTCCGCGACTCCCTCTACGAGCAGTACTTC,CASSEPLRDSLYEQYF
TRBJ2-3,TRBV9,few,NA,TGTGCCAGCAGCCCCCTCCCGGGGAACACAGATACGCAGTATTTT,CASSPLPGNTDTQYF
TRBJ2-1,TRBV11-2,NA,TRBD1,TGTGCCAGCAGCTTAGTCCCCGGGACAGGGTCTAGAGGTGAGCAGTTCTTC,CASSLVPGTGSRGEQFF
TRBJ2-7,TRBV5-1,NA,NA,TGCGCCAGCAGCTTGCACAGCCCCTACGAGCAGTACTTC,CASSLHSPYEQYF
TRBJ2-2,TRBV11-1,NA,NA,TGTGCCAGCAGCTTATGGGGGGAGGACACCGGGGAGCTGTTTTTT,CASSLWGEDTGELFF
TRBJ1-2,TRBV29-1,NA,TRBD1,TGCAGCGTTGAAGACCCTACGACAGGGGGCGGTGGCTACACCTTC,CSVEDPTTGGGGYTF
TRBJ2-1,TRBV7-3,once,TRBD2,TGTGCCAGCAGCCTACTAGCGGGAAGGGGAAATGAGCAGTTCTTC,CASSLLAGRGNEQFF
TRBJ2-6,TRBV19,NA,TRBD1,TGTGCCAGCCGGGACAGGGGGTTCTCTGGGGCCAACGTCCTGACTTTC,CASRDRGFSGANVLTF
TRBJ2-1,TRBV4-1,NA,TRBD2,TGCGCCAGCAGCCCTAGCGGGGGAAATTGGAGCTCCTACAATGAGCAGTTCTTC,CASSPSGGNWSSYNEQFF
TRBJ1-1,TRBV12-5,NA,NA,TGTGCTAGTGGTTTGTTCCGGGACCCGGGGGTGCCTTTCTTT,CASGLFRDPGVPFF
TRBJ1-3,TRBV6-5,NA,NA,TGTGCCAGCAGTTACGGGGGCGTTGATGGAAACACCATATATTTT,CASSYGGVDGNTIYF
TRBJ2-1,TRBV7-9,NA,NA,TGTGCCAGCAGCTTAGGACAGGACGATGAGCAGTTCTTC,CASSLGQDDEQFF
TRBJ1-2,TRBV10-3,once,TRBD1,TGTGCCATCAATGGGGGACAGGGGGCCTTCGTCTATGGCTACACCTTC,CAINGGQGAFVYGYTF
TRBJ1-4,TRBV6-6,NA,NA,TGTGCCAGCAGTTTCCTTGAAAAACTGTTTTTT,CASSFLEKLFF
TRBJ1-1,TRBV7-9,NA,NA,TGTGCCAGCAGCTTTGGACAGTTGAACACTGAAGCTTTCTTT,CASSFGQLNTEAFF
TRBJ1-2,TRBV28,NA,NA,TGTGCCAGCAGTTTCGCGGGTTCTGGCTACACCTTC,CASSFAGSGYTF